The entry that follows covers one TCR beta chain sequence. Its antigen remains unidentified. At the deep level, the assay was run. Using immunoSEQ multiplex PCR, the repertoire was profiled, and TCRdb retains in-frame clones only, with some absent. The table lists approximately 2.4 million clones, 95% of them singletons. This record comes from a study of shared clonotypes between healthy human individuals. Study conclusions and caveats: Though the depth was large, rarefaction showed that sorted-subset sequencing was incomplete.

Germline CDR1 and CDR2: SGHDT and YYEEEE. Deletions cut 1 base from V and 7 bases from J, with 8 bases between. CDR3 length: 12 residues. The chain is built from TRBV5-6 and TRBJ2-5, with D hard to call. Sequenced input: naive CD4+ T cells sorted from blood. This sample's subset: CD45RA+ positively selected. The receptor was derived from a man between 18 and 35 years old in good health. The CDR3, as DNA: TGTGCCAGCAGCTTGAAGGAAATGACCCAGTACTTC. This translates into CASSLKEMTQYF.